The sequence of this T cell receptor beta chain was determined in a study of CD8+CD57+ T cells in acquired aplastic anemia. For the study at large: The average for DNA from sorted CD4+ and CD8+ cells was around 3.5 ug. Study-wide results and limits: Overlapping CD8+ CDR3 repertoires of patients and controls contained about 27 shared sequences. Patients and controls were not found to differ significantly in CD8+ Simpson's diversity.

As to this clonotype: Antigen specificity is unknown.

Genomic DNA, serving as template, underwent TCR beta VDJ and CDR3 profiling. TCRdb re-derived calls from the reads in MiXCR, one entry per CDR3 protein. Here the sample spans 100,000 to 150,000 distinct CDR3 sequences, 40% being singletons. The CDR3 sequence is 12 residues long. V was pared by 6 bases and J by 5 bases, with 13 bases between. Per the germline V gene, CDR1 is DFQATT and CDR2 is SNEGSKA (reference sequence). Sequenced patients had shown CD8+CD57+ cell expansion by flow cytometry. All participating patients were living with severe acquired aplastic anemia. The J gene is TRBJ1-2, the V gene TRBV20-1; D call uncertain. The receptor comes from a human donor with aplastic anemia. The sample consisted of sorted CD4+, CD8+, or CD8+CD57+ T cells (not recorded which) from PBMCs. The CDR3 region is CSAPTGIYGYTF. The CDR3 DNA is TGCAGTGCGCCAACCGGGATTTATGGCTACACCTTC.